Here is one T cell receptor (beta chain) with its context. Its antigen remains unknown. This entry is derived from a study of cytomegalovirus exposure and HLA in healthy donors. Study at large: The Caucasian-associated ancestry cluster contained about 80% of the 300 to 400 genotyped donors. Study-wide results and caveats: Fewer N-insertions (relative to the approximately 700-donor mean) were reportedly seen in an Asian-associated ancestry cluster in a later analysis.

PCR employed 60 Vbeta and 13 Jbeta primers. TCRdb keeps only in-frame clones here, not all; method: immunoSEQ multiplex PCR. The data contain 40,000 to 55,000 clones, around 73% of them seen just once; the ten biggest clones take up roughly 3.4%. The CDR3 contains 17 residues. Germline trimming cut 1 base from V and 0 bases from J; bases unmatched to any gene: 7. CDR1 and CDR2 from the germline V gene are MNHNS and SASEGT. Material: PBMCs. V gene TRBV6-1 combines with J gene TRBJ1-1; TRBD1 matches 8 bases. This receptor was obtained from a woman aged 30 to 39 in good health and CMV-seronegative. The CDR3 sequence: CASSEEAGGELNTEAFF. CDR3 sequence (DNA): TGTGCCAGCAGTGAAGAGGCAGGGGGCGAATTGAACACTGAAGCTTTCTTT.